These 30 T cell receptor beta chains originate from one sample sequenced in a study of identical twins. Each CDR3 protein is one row after TCRdb ran MiXCR on the 5' RACE reads. The table lists roughly 490,000 distinct CDR3 sequences, approximately 15% of them singletons. The data were also submitted as part of a second study, on yellow fever vaccine responses in identical twins.

The sample taken for sequencing was CD4+ T cells sorted from blood. The receptors were gathered from a woman younger than 35 in good health.

This clonotype was found a few times. This sequence joins TRBV6-2 or TRBV6-3 and TRBJ2-3; TRBD2 aligns across 8 bases. Trimming cost V 7 bases and J 5 bases; bases outside gene matches: 14. The CDR3 extends over 16 amino acids. CDR1 is MNHEY, CDR2 SVGEGT, per germline. The CDR3 coding sequence is TGTGCCAGCACCGACGAAGCGGGAGACGTTGGAGATACGCAGTATTTT. Amino acid sequence: CASTDEAGDVGDTQYF.

This clonotype was seen at least ten times. This sequence joins TRBV5-1 and TRBJ2-2; tentatively, D is TRBD2 (5 bases). CDR3 size: 15 residues. The germline V and J ends were trimmed by 0 bases and 6 bases, with 12 bases remaining between them. The germline V gene has CDR1 SGHRS and CDR2 YFSETQ. The chain's CDR3 is CASSLAAWTAGELFF. The CDR3 coding sequence is TGCGCCAGCAGCTTGGCCGCCTGGACTGCCGGGGAGCTGTTTTTT.

The CDR3 bases are TGCGCCAGCAGCTTGGTGGTGGGGACGGATGAGCAGTTCTTC. This translates into CASSLVVGTDEQFF. The chain links TRBV5-1 to TRBJ2-1; the D call may be TRBD1 or TRBD2 (5 bases each). Germline V gene data show CDR1 as SGHRS and CDR2 as YFSETQ. The CDR3 contains 14 residues. V shed 0 bases and J shed 8 bases, with 12 bases lying between them.

This clonotype was seen only a few times. This chain connects TRBV24-1 to TRBJ2-5; TRBD1 aligns across 9 bases. Per germline, CDR1 KGHDR and CDR2 SFDVKD. J was trimmed by 2 bases and V by 5 bases; bases with no gene match: 5. The CDR3 length is 15 residues. The CDR3 DNA is TGTGCCACCAGTGGCGGGACAGGGATACAAGAGACCCAGTACTTC. Protein: CATSGGTGIQETQYF.

The genes are TRBV27 and TRBJ2-6; the match to TRBD2 covers 8 bases. J gave up 0 bases and V 3 bases, and 7 bases lay outside the gene matches. The germline V gene encodes CDR1 MNHEY and CDR2 SMNVEV (reference sequence). The CDR3 loop spans 18 amino acids. The CDR3 sequence: CASSFLTSARSGANVLTF. The CDR3 DNA reads as TGTGCCAGCAGTTTCTTGACTAGCGCCCGCTCTGGGGCCAACGTCCTGACTTTC.

The V call is TRBV20-1, the J call TRBJ2-1; 11 bases agree with TRBD1. V gave up 2 bases and J gave up 0 bases; unmatched junction bases: 12. Germline CDR1 is DFQATT and CDR2 is SNEGSKA (reference sequence). The CDR3 sequence is 19 residues long. The CDR3 DNA is TGCAGTGCTAGAAAACGGCGGACAGGGGGCCCCTCCTCCTACAATGAGCAGTTCTTC. Its translation is CSARKRRTGGPSSYNEQFF.

V and J are TRBV3-1 and TRBJ2-2; weak D call: TRBD1 (5 bases). Trimming took 1 base from V and 2 from J, leaving 17 bases between them. The germline gives CDR1 LGHDT, CDR2 YNNKEL (reference sequence). This CDR3 has 18 residues. Here the CDR3 reads CASSQGVGKGDNTGELFF. CDR3 sequence (DNA): TGTGCCAGCAGCCAAGGAGTCGGAAAAGGGGATAACACCGGGGAGCTGTTTTTT.

The rearrangement joins TRBV6-5 to TRBJ2-1; the D gene is possibly TRBD1 (5 bases). V lost 7 bases and J lost 7, with 14 bases in between. Germline-derived CDR1 and CDR2 are MNHEY and SVGAGI. CDR3 length: 13 amino acids. The CDR3 loop reads CASKQGKGNEQFF. The CDR3 nucleotides are TGTGCCAGCAAGCAGGGAAAGGGAAATGAGCAGTTCTTC.

This clonotype turned up a few times. This sequence joins TRBV20-1 and TRBJ2-3; 8 bases match TRBD2. V lost 3 bases to trimming and J lost 3 bases; unmatched junction nucleotides: 2. Germline V gene lookup returns CDR1 DFQATT and CDR2 SNEGSKA (reference sequence). The CDR3 contains 13 residues. For the CDR3, the DNA is TGCAGTGCTAGCGGGAGGGCAACAGATACGCAGTATTTT. Translated, it gives CSASGRATDTQYF.

In DNA form, the CDR3 reads TGCGCCAGCAGCTTGGTATGGCCGCCCGGAGAGCAGTTCTTC. Amino acids: CASSLVWPPGEQFF. The rearrangement joins TRBV5-1 to TRBJ2-1; D unresolved. CDR1 and CDR2 from the germline V gene are SGHRS and YFSETQ. The CDR3 runs 14 residues. V lost 0 bases to trimming and J lost 10 bases, with 14 bases between them.

The chain couples TRBV10-3 to TRBJ2-2, with D maybe TRBD1 (6 bases). V was shortened by 2 bases and J by 2 bases, with 9 bases between the two germline ends. The CDR3 has 15 residues. Germline CDR1 ENHRY, CDR2 SYGVKD. CDR3 in DNA: TGTGCCATCAGTGAGGCAGGGGCAAACACCGGGGAGCTGTTTTTT. This gives the protein CAISEAGANTGELFF.

The chain is built from TRBV6-1 and TRBJ2-7; TRBD2 agrees at 7 bases. The ends lost 6 bases at V and 6 bases at J; junction bases unmatched: 8. Germline V gene sequence: CDR1 MNHNS, CDR2 SASEGT. This CDR3 comprises 13 residues. The CDR3 DNA reads as TGTGCCAGCAGCAACGGGGGGTGGAGCGAGCAGTACTTC. Its translation is CASSNGGWSEQYF.

Only a few counts were recorded for this clonotype. The rearrangement uses TRBV3-1 and TRBJ1-6; the match to TRBD1 covers 8 bases. V shed 4 bases, J shed 9 bases, and the junction held 8 bases outside the gene matches. This CDR3 contains 15 residues. Germline V gene sequence: CDR1 LGHDT, CDR2 YNNKEL (reference sequence). The CDR3 sequence is CASSLDVQGVSPLHF. In DNA, the CDR3 is TGTGCCAGCAGCCTCGACGTACAGGGGGTTTCACCCCTCCACTTT.

The chain recombines TRBV18 with TRBJ2-5, with D possibly being TRBD1 (7 bases). The germline V gene has CDR1 KGHSH and CDR2 LQKENI. The CDR3 is 16 amino acids. Trimming removed 2 bases from V and 1 base from J, with 14 bases in between. The CDR3 sequence: CASSPLRQGGQETQYF. The CDR3 nucleotides are TGTGCCAGCTCACCATTACGTCAGGGGGGCCAAGAGACCCAGTACTTC. Full variable domain (missing parts from reference TRBV18 and TRBJ2-5): NAGVMQNPRHLVRRRGQEARLRCSPMKGHSHVYWYRQLPEEGLKFMVYLQKENIIDESGMPKERFSAEFPKEGPSILRIQQVVRGDSAAYFCASSPLRQGGQETQYFGPGTRLLVL.

This clonotype was counted at least ten times. The V and J genes are TRBV24-1 and TRBJ2-2; 8 nucleotides agree with TRBD1. After removal of 1 base from V and 0 bases from J, the junction contained 6 bases not matched to a gene. Germline V gene data show CDR1 as KGHDR and CDR2 as SFDVKD. This CDR3 comprises 18 residues. This CDR3 is CATSDLRQGPTNTGELFF. The CDR3 DNA sequence: TGTGCCACCAGTGATTTACGACAGGGGCCCACGAACACCGGGGAGCTGTTTTTT.

The chain carries TRBV20-1 and TRBJ2-1; D is unresolved. CDR1 and CDR2 from the germline V gene are DFQATT and SNEGSKA (reference sequence). This CDR3 region has 16 residues. V gave up 0 bases and J gave up 4 bases, with 16 bases separating them. The CDR3 spells CSARDVTANSYNEQFF. The CDR3 DNA sequence: TGCAGTGCTAGAGATGTTACAGCCAACTCTTACAATGAGCAGTTCTTC.

This clonotype has more than one count but fewer than ten. This chain connects TRBV20-1 to TRBJ2-1, with 9 bases that match TRBD2. The CDR3 sequence is 17 residues long. Germline-derived CDR1 and CDR2 are DFQATT and SNEGSKA (reference sequence). V lost 0 bases, J lost 4 bases, and 10 bases stayed unmatched. For the CDR3, the DNA is TGCAGTGCTAGAGATGATAAGCTAGCGGGGACGTACAATGAGCAGTTCTTC. Translated: CSARDDKLAGTYNEQFF.

The chain couples TRBV20-1 to TRBJ2-1; 9 nucleotides match TRBD2. Germline V gene data show CDR1 as DFQATT and CDR2 as SNEGSKA (reference sequence). Trimming took 6 bases from V and 7 from J; bases not matched to a gene: 7. There are 13 residues in the CDR3. The DNA of the CDR3 is TGCAGTGCGGGTCCTAGCGGGATGAATGAGCAGTTCTTC. Protein product: CSAGPSGMNEQFF.

This clonotype was counted at least ten times. The chain has TRBV20-1 and TRBJ2-1; D not resolved. With 3 bases removed from V and 9 bases from J, the gap between germline ends came to 15 bases. Germline lookup yields CDR1 DFQATT and CDR2 SNEGSKA (reference sequence). The CDR3 runs to 13 residues. CDR3 coding DNA: TGCAGTGCTAGTAAAAGGGTGGTGGGTGAGCAGTTCTTC. Its translation is CSASKRVVGEQFF.

The CDR3 coding sequence is TGTGCCAGCAGCAAAGGGACAGACCTCCACTTT. Residues: CASSKGTDLHF. The chain links TRBV21-1 to TRBJ1-6; the listed D gene, TRBD1, was not tested against the DNA. TRBV21-1 is a documented pseudogene. This CDR3 contains 11 residues.

This clonotype was recorded a few times. The CDR3 region is CSAMSGPVNEQFF. In nucleotides, the CDR3 is TGCAGTGCTATGAGCGGACCTGTCAATGAGCAGTTCTTC. V is TRBV20-1 and J is TRBJ2-1; D may be TRBD2 (5 bases). V shed 4 bases and J shed 6 bases, with 13 bases lying between them. Germline V lookup: CDR1 DFQATT, CDR2 SNEGSKA (reference sequence). The CDR3 has 13 amino acids.

The rearrangement links TRBV6-2 or TRBV6-3 to TRBJ1-1; no clear D gene. The CDR3 is 16 residues long. Trimming took off 0 bases at V and 5 bases at J, with 16 bases between the two ends. Germline V gene lookup returns CDR1 MNHEY and CDR2 SVGEGT. The CDR3 sequence is CASSYSTPGKKTEAFF. CDR3 coding DNA: TGTGCCAGCAGTTACTCGACGCCAGGAAAAAAAACTGAAGCTTTCTTT.

The table lists this clonotype with a few counts. The rearrangement joins TRBV6-2 or TRBV6-3 to TRBJ1-5; D is uncertain. Trimming shortened V by 3 bases and J by 4 bases, and 10 bases separated the two germline ends. This CDR3 comprises 14 residues. Per the germline V gene, CDR1 is MNHEY and CDR2 is SVGEGT. DNA of the CDR3: TGTGCCAGCAGTTATCATGACGGTAATCAGCCCCAGCATTTT. Residues: CASSYHDGNQPQHF.

The chain couples TRBV29-1 to TRBJ2-7, with TRBD2 as a possible D gene (6 bases). CDR1 is SQVTM and CDR2 is ANQGSEA in the germline V gene. CDR3 size: 13 residues. The V gene lost 4 bases and the J gene lost 6 bases, with 16 bases spanning the gap. As DNA, the CDR3 is TGCAGCGTTGGGACGGGGGTAGGAGCCGAGCAGTACTTC. Translated, it gives CSVGTGVGAEQYF.

V and J are TRBV11-2 and TRBJ2-2; 11 bases are shared with TRBD1. The CDR3 totals 16 residues. Germline CDR1 SGHAT, CDR2 FQNNGV. With 5 bases clipped from V and 4 bases from J, the junction kept 6 bases outside the gene matches. As DNA, the CDR3 is TGTGCCAGCAGCCCGCCCGGGACAGGGGGCACCGGGGAGCTGTTTTTT. It is translated as CASSPPGTGGTGELFF. The variable domain in full, completed from reference TRBV11-2 and TRBJ2-2, reads EAGVAQSPRYKIIEKRQSVAFWCNPISGHATLYWYQQILGQGPKLLIQFQNNGVVDDSQLPKDRFSAERLKGVDSTLKIQPAKLEDSAVYLCASSPPGTGGTGELFFGEGSRLTVL.

This clonotype was recorded many times. This chain links TRBV7-2 with TRBJ2-2; D is undetermined. V dropped 5 bases and J dropped 5 bases, with 9 bases sitting between them. CDR1 is SGHTA and CDR2 is FQGNSA in the germline V gene. There are 13 residues in the CDR3. The CDR3, as DNA: TGTGCCAGCAGCCCCGGTATGACCGGGGAGCTGTTTTTT. It yields the protein CASSPGMTGELFF.

This clonotype was counted only a few times. J is TRBJ2-5 and V is TRBV27; no definite D call. The germline gives CDR1 MNHEY, CDR2 SMNVEV (reference sequence). There are 13 residues in the CDR3. The V gene lost 6 bases and the J gene lost 5 bases, with 13 bases spanning the gap. CDR3 region: CASSQTGVETQYF. The DNA of the CDR3 is TGTGCCAGCAGCCAGACCGGAGTGGAGACCCAGTACTTC.

The chain recombines TRBV5-1 with TRBJ2-1; weak D call: TRBD1 (6 bases). Trimming took off 0 bases at V and 10 bases at J, with 23 bases between the two ends. The CDR3 is 17 residues long. Looked up from germline, CDR1 is SGHRS and CDR2 is YFSETQ. CDR3 in DNA: TGCGCCAGCAGCTTGGGATGGACAAAGGGACATCTCCAAGAGCAGTTCTTC. This gives the protein CASSLGWTKGHLQEQFF.

This clonotype was picked up a small number of times. The chain recombines TRBV12-3 or TRBV12-4 with TRBJ1-2, with unresolved D. CDR3 length equals 12 residues. Trimming cost V 4 bases and J 7 bases, with 10 bases left between them. The CDR3 DNA reads TGTGCCAGCAGTTCGTACGTGGGTGGCTACACCTTC. The encoded protein is CASSSYVGGYTF.

The rearrangement joins TRBV3-1 to TRBJ2-7; the D gene is possibly TRBD2 (5 bases). The CDR3 loop spans 14 amino acids. CDR1 and CDR2 from the germline V gene are LGHDT and YNNKEL (reference sequence). V lost 0 bases, J lost 9 bases, and 15 bases lay in between. CDR3 DNA: TGTGCCAGCAGCCAAGATGGGAGATACGACGGGCAGTACTTC. Protein product: CASSQDGRYDGQYF.